What follows are 26 T cell receptor beta chains derived from one specimen sequenced in a study of cytomegalovirus exposure and HLA in healthy donors. Primers: 60 Vbeta forward and 13 Jbeta reverse. Produced via immunoSEQ multiplex PCR; TCRdb's table is partial and in-frame only. Here the sample spans approximately 210,000 clones, more than 75% being singletons. Sequenced sample: PBMCs. The receptors were sampled from a woman between 50 and 59 years old in good health and CMV-seronegative.

This rearrangement joins TRBV15 to TRBJ2-5; perhaps TRBD2 as D (6 bases). This CDR3 is built from 14 residues. CDR1 is LNHNV and CDR2 is YYDKDF in the germline V gene (reference sequence). Trimming removed 4 bases at V and 4 bases at J, with 13 bases between. The DNA of the CDR3 is TGTGCCACCAGCAAAGTGGGGGGAGGAGAGACCCAGTACTTC. This translates into CATSKVGGGETQYF. Full variable domain (rest looked up from reference TRBV15 and TRBJ2-5): DAMVIQNPRYQVTQFGKPVTLSCSQTLNHNVMYWYQQKSSQAPKLLFHYYDKDFNNEADTPDNFQSRRPNTSFCFLDIRSPGLGDTAMYLCATSKVGGGETQYFGPGTRLLVL.

This clone was seen only once. The genes are TRBV28 and TRBJ2-7; 7 bases match TRBD2. With 6 bases clipped from V and 7 bases from J, the junction kept 9 bases outside the gene matches. Germline assignment: CDR1 MDHEN and CDR2 SYDVKM. The CDR3 runs 13 residues. In DNA form, the CDR3 reads TGTGCCAGCAGGCAGCTAGCGGCCAGGGAGCAGTACTTC. Protein: CASRQLAAREQYF. The whole variable domain, filled in from reference TRBV28 and TRBJ2-7, reads DVKVTQSSRYLVKRTGEKVFLECVQDMDHENMFWYRQDPGLGLRLIYFSYDVKMKEKGDIPEGYSVSREKKERFSLILESASTNQTSMYLCASRQLAAREQYFGPGTRLTVT.

CDR3 nucleotide sequence: TGTGCCAGCAGTGGCGCTGACAGGGCAATCAATCAGCCCCAGCATTTT. It translates to CASSGADRAINQPQHF. The V and J genes are TRBV28 and TRBJ1-5; 7 bases are shared with TRBD1. CDR1 and CDR2 (germline): MDHEN, SYDVKM. The ends lost 5 bases at V and 3 bases at J; junction bases unmatched: 10. The CDR3 spans 16 residues.

The chain links TRBV7-8 to TRBJ1-1, with D perhaps matching TRBD1 (5 bases). Trimming cost V 6 bases and J 0 bases, with 17 bases left between them. Germline V lookup: CDR1 SGHVS, CDR2 FQNEAQ. The CDR3 is 16 residues long. The CDR3 region is CASSSGSKKLNTEAFF. In DNA, the CDR3 is TGTGCCAGCAGTTCAGGGTCCAAAAAACTGAACACTGAAGCTTTCTTT.

V usage is TRBV9 and J usage is TRBJ1-2; 8 bases are shared with TRBD1. CDR3 length: 15 residues. The V segment lost 4 bases and the J segment 6 bases; nucleotides outside the gene matches: 11. Germline values: CDR1 SGDLS, CDR2 YYNGEE. The CDR3 sequence is CASSPRTGTSDGYTF. CDR3 bases: TGTGCCAGCAGCCCAAGGACAGGGACTAGCGATGGCTACACCTTC.

The chain uses TRBV10-3 and TRBJ1-2, with D possibly TRBD1 on 6 matching bases. Germline V gene sequence: CDR1 ENHRY, CDR2 SYGVKD. Trimming shortened V by 8 bases and J by 5 bases, and 15 bases separated the two germline ends. The CDR3 consists of 13 residues. This CDR3 reads CAISGTKDYGYTF. The CDR3 region has the DNA TGTGCCATCTCCGGGACAAAAGATTATGGCTACACCTTC.

The J gene is TRBJ2-1, the V gene TRBV6-5, with a weak D call TRBD2 (6 bases). V was shortened by 7 bases and J by 0 bases, with 10 bases between the two germline ends. CDR3 length: 14 amino acids. The germline CDR1 and CDR2 sequences are MNHEY and SVGAGI. The CDR3 sequence: CASTERASYNEQFF. The CDR3 DNA sequence: TGTGCCAGCACCGAGCGGGCCTCCTACAATGAGCAGTTCTTC.

The chain links TRBV28 to TRBJ1-5; possible D gene TRBD1, 6 bases. Germline V CDR1 and CDR2: MDHEN, SYDVKM. The CDR3 is 14 amino acids. V was shortened by 8 bases and J by 1 base, with 12 bases between the two germline ends. The DNA of the CDR3 is TGTGCCAGCGTCGGACAGCCGAGCAATCAGCCCCAGCATTTT. Residues: CASVGQPSNQPQHF. The full variable domain, in which reference TRBV28 and TRBJ1-5 provide the parts outside the CDR3, is DVKVTQSSRYLVKRTGEKVFLECVQDMDHENMFWYRQDPGLGLRLIYFSYDVKMKEKGDIPEGYSVSREKKERFSLILESASTNQTSMYLCASVGQPSNQPQHFGDGTRLSIL.

The chain is built from TRBV9 and TRBJ1-1; D is ambiguous. V lost 0 bases and J lost 6, with 18 bases in between. Germline values: CDR1 SGDLS, CDR2 YYNGEE. The CDR3 spans 16 residues. The CDR3 nucleotides read TGTGCCAGCAGCGTAGCGAGTCGGTGGGGAGTTTCTGAAGCTTTCTTT. Translation: CASSVASRWGVSEAFF.

This chain uses TRBV7-8 with TRBJ2-3; D is unresolved. Germline CDR1 reads SGHVS; CDR2 reads FQNEAQ. Trimming shortened V by 5 bases and J by 0 bases, and 6 bases separated the two germline ends. The CDR3 is 13 residues long. CDR3 in amino acids: CASSPPSTDTQYF. The CDR3 DNA reads as TGTGCCAGCAGCCCTCCGAGCACAGATACGCAGTATTTT. Combining the CDR3 with reference TRBV7-8 and TRBJ2-3 gives the whole variable domain GAGVSQSPRYKVAKRGQDVALRCDPISGHVSLFWYQQALGQGPEFLTYFQNEAQLDKSGLPSDRFFAERPEGSVSTLKIQRTQQEDSAVYLCASSPPSTDTQYFGPGTRLTVL.

This CDR3 is CASRQEANYGYTF. CDR3 DNA sequence: TGTGCCAGCAGACAGGAAGCTAACTATGGCTACACCTTC. The rearrangement joins TRBV10-3 to TRBJ1-2, with D maybe TRBD1 (6 bases). Germline V gives CDR1 ENHRY, CDR2 SYGVKD. V was shortened by 10 bases and J by 0 bases, with 12 bases between the two germline ends. The CDR3 spans 13 residues.

This chain connects TRBV7-2 to TRBJ1-1; TRBD1 agrees at 10 bases. The V and J ends lost 8 bases and 1 base, in that order; junction bases with no gene match: 4. Germline assignment: CDR1 SGHTA and CDR2 FQGNSA. This CDR3 has 14 residues. The DNA of the CDR3 is TGTGCCAGCCGCCGGGACAGGGGGAACACTGAAGCTTTCTTT. This encodes CASRRDRGNTEAFF.

This chain joins TRBV9 and TRBJ2-2, with TRBD2 identical over 12 bases. The CDR3 sequence is 18 residues long. Germline V gene data show CDR1 as SGDLS and CDR2 as YYNGEE. Trimming cost V 4 bases and J 0 bases; bases outside gene matches: 7. Here the CDR3 DNA reads TGTGCCAGCAGCCCCGGGACTAGCGGGCCTCCGAACACCGGGGAGCTGTTTTTT. Encoded protein: CASSPGTSGPPNTGELFF. Variable domain in full (rest from reference TRBV9 and TRBJ2-2): DSGVTQTPKHLITATGQRVTLRCSPRSGDLSVYWYQQSLDQGLQFLIQYYNGEERAKGNILERFSAQQFPDLHSELNLSSLELGDSALYFCASSPGTSGPPNTGELFFGEGSRLTVL.

V and J are TRBV7-2 and TRBJ2-5; 8 bases line up with TRBD1. The CDR3 length is 14 residues. The trim removed 4 bases at V and 3 bases at J, leaving 4 bases unmatched. Per germline, CDR1 SGHTA and CDR2 FQGNSA. The CDR3 DNA reads TGTGCCAGCAGCTGGAAGACAGGGGAAGAGACCCAGTACTTC. Protein sequence: CASSWKTGEETQYF.

This chain uses TRBV5-1 with TRBJ1-5; no firm D call. The CDR3 runs 13 residues. Trimming pared 4 bases from V and 5 bases from J, leaving 10 bases between. Germline lookup yields CDR1 SGHRS and CDR2 YFSETQ. As DNA, the CDR3 is TGCGCCAGCAGCCGGGGTCCGGATCAGCCCCAGCATTTT. Translating gives CASSRGPDQPQHF. The full variable domain, completed using reference TRBV5-1 and TRBJ1-5, is KAGVTQTPRYLIKTRGQQVTLSCSPISGHRSVSWYQQTPGQGLQFLFEYFSETQRNKGNFPGRFSGRQFSNSRSEMNVSTLELGDSALYLCASSRGPDQPQHFGDGTRLSIL.

The V and J genes are TRBV19 and TRBJ2-1; 14 nucleotides line up with TRBD2. The V and J ends lost 8 bases and 4 bases, in that order; junction bases with no gene match: 10. Germline assignment: CDR1 LNHDA and CDR2 SQIVND (reference sequence). The CDR3 has 17 amino acids. The DNA of the CDR3 is TGTGCCAGTTCTGGGACTAGCGGGGGAGTTGGGTACAATGAGCAGTTCTTC. Translating gives CASSGTSGGVGYNEQFF. The full variable domain, completed using reference TRBV19 and TRBJ2-1, is DGGITQSPKYLFRKEGQNVTLSCEQNLNHDAMYWYRQDPGQGLRLIYYSQIVNDFQKGDIAEGYSVSREKKESFPLTVTSAQKNPTAFYLCASSGTSGGVGYNEQFFGPGTRLTVL.

This clone showed up just once. V is TRBV11-2 and J is TRBJ1-1; tentative D call: TRBD1 (6 bases). This CDR3 is 15 amino acids long. The V gene lost 2 bases and the J gene lost 1 base, with 11 bases spanning the gap. CDR1 and CDR2 (germline): SGHAT, FQNNGV. This chain's CDR3 is CASSLFPGENTEAFF. CDR3 in DNA: TGTGCCAGCAGCTTATTTCCAGGGGAGAACACTGAAGCTTTCTTT.

Only a few counts were recorded for this clone. This rearrangement joins TRBV7-2 to TRBJ1-2; D is possibly TRBD1 (6 bases). The CDR3 totals 13 residues. Germline V gene data show CDR1 as SGHTA and CDR2 as FQGNSA. The ends were cut back, 1 base at V and 6 bases at J, with 9 bases in the middle. CDR3 sequence reads: CASSLDRVHGYTF. CDR3 bases: TGTGCCAGCAGCTTAGACAGGGTGCATGGCTACACCTTC.

V is TRBV5-6 and J is TRBJ1-1; D is uncertain. This CDR3 is built from 12 residues. Germline values: CDR1 SGHDT, CDR2 YYEEEE. With 2 bases removed from V and 10 bases from J, the gap between germline ends came to 12 bases. The CDR3 is CASSFQRLPAFF. The CDR3 bases are TGTGCCAGCAGCTTTCAGCGGCTTCCAGCTTTCTTT.

The chain recombines TRBV9 with TRBJ2-7, with D perhaps TRBD2 (6 bases). This CDR3 comprises 15 residues. Germline V gene lookup returns CDR1 SGDLS and CDR2 YYNGEE. The ends were cut back, 0 bases at V and 0 bases at J, with 10 bases in the middle. As DNA, the CDR3 is TGTGCCAGCAGCGTAGGAACGGGAGTCTCCTACGAGCAGTACTTC. This codes for CASSVGTGVSYEQYF. Using reference TRBV9 and TRBJ2-7 for the parts outside the CDR3, the full variable domain is DSGVTQTPKHLITATGQRVTLRCSPRSGDLSVYWYQQSLDQGLQFLIQYYNGEERAKGNILERFSAQQFPDLHSELNLSSLELGDSALYFCASSVGTGVSYEQYFGPGTRLTVT.

The chain is built from TRBV7-9 and TRBJ2-7; the match to TRBD1 covers 7 bases. V shed 2 bases, J shed 6 bases, and the junction held 13 bases outside the gene matches. The CDR3 extends over 16 amino acids. CDR1 and CDR2 from the germline V gene are SEHNR and FQNEAQ (reference sequence). The CDR3 DNA is TGTGCCAGCAGCTTAAACAGGGGTGTAAATAAACGCGAGCAGTACTTC. This sequence encodes CASSLNRGVNKREQYF. Combining the CDR3 with reference TRBV7-9 and TRBJ2-7 gives the whole variable domain DTGVSQNPRHKITKRGQNVTFRCDPISEHNRLYWYRQTLGQGPEFLTYFQNEAQLEKSRLLSDRFSAERPKGSFSTLEIQRTEQGDSAMYLCASSLNRGVNKREQYFGPGTRLTVT.

CDR3 nucleotide sequence: TGTGCCAGCAGCTTAAGGTCGTCAGGTCTGACCGAGCAGTACTTC. Translating gives CASSLRSSGLTEQYF. This sequence joins TRBV11-2 and TRBJ2-7; D unresolved. The CDR3 sequence is 15 residues long. Trimming took off 2 bases at V and 6 bases at J, with 17 bases between the two ends. In germline, CDR1 is SGHAT, CDR2 FQNNGV. Full variable domain (outside the CDR3, taken from reference TRBV11-2 and TRBJ2-7): EAGVAQSPRYKIIEKRQSVAFWCNPISGHATLYWYQQILGQGPKLLIQFQNNGVVDDSQLPKDRFSAERLKGVDSTLKIQPAKLEDSAVYLCASSLRSSGLTEQYFGPGTRLTVT.

The chain carries TRBV5-6 and TRBJ2-5; TRBD1 might be the D (6 bases). Trimming left V 0 bases short and J 2 bases short, with 20 bases between. The CDR3 is 18 amino acids. From germline, CDR1 is SGHDT and CDR2 YYEEEE. The CDR3 DNA follows: TGTGCCAGCAGCTTGGTTATCTCTAAGGGACATAAGCAAGAGACCCAGTACTTC. Its translation: CASSLVISKGHKQETQYF.

V and J are TRBV28 and TRBJ1-5, with D tentatively TRBD1 (6 bases). The CDR3 consists of 16 residues. The ends were cut back, 6 bases at V and 1 base at J, with 16 bases in the middle. CDR1 is MDHEN, CDR2 SYDVKM, per germline. CDR3: CASRRGSRGSNQPQHF. In DNA form, the CDR3 reads TGTGCCAGCAGGAGGGGGAGCAGAGGAAGCAATCAGCCCCAGCATTTT.

This clone is a singleton in its sample. The J gene is TRBJ2-7, the V gene TRBV6-1, with TRBD1 matching 10 bases. The CDR3 runs 15 residues. After removal of 4 bases from V and 2 bases from J, the junction contained 5 bases not matched to a gene. The germline V gene has CDR1 MNHNS and CDR2 SASEGT. The CDR3 protein is CASSVGTGVPYEQYF. The CDR3 DNA is TGTGCCAGCAGTGTGGGGACAGGGGTTCCCTACGAGCAGTACTTC.

The genes are TRBV6-1 and TRBJ2-7; D is possibly TRBD1 (6 bases). CDR3 length: 11 residues. CDR1 is MNHNS and CDR2 is SASEGT in the germline V gene. V was shortened by 7 bases and J by 2 bases, with 6 bases between the two germline ends. The CDR3, as DNA: TGTGCCAGCAACAGGGCCTACGAGCAGTACTTC. Protein product: CASNRAYEQYF.